This T cell receptor (beta chain) was captured in a study of cytomegalovirus exposure and HLA in healthy donors. Broader study findings: HLA alleles were associated with 16,951 TCR beta sequences in a later analysis at 0.05 false discovery rate. Reportedly, cytomegalovirus status was diagnosed with high sensitivity and specificity. A later analysis found that most CMV-associated TCR beta chains appeared HLA-restricted. Prior analysis indicated that the majority of TCR beta V segments exhibited productivity approximately 90% or approximately 30% of the time.

Use of 60 Vbeta and 13 Jbeta primers characterized the PCR. Produced via immunoSEQ multiplex PCR; TCRdb's table is partial and in-frame only. The sample has more than 85,000 clones, roughly 75% seen once. Germline V gene sequence: CDR1 SGHVS, CDR2 FQNEAQ. The CDR3 contains 15 residues. Trimming stripped 5 bases from V and 0 bases from J, with 14 bases between. In the case of this clone: Its antigen is unidentified.

The genes are TRBV7-8 and TRBJ2-7; D might be TRBD2 (5 bases). The sequenced sample was PBMCs. This sequence was found in a male donor in good health and CMV-seropositive. Here the CDR3 reads CASSQGEGSSYEQYF. The CDR3 DNA is TGTGCCAGCAGCCAAGGAGAGGGCAGCTCCTACGAGCAGTACTTC.